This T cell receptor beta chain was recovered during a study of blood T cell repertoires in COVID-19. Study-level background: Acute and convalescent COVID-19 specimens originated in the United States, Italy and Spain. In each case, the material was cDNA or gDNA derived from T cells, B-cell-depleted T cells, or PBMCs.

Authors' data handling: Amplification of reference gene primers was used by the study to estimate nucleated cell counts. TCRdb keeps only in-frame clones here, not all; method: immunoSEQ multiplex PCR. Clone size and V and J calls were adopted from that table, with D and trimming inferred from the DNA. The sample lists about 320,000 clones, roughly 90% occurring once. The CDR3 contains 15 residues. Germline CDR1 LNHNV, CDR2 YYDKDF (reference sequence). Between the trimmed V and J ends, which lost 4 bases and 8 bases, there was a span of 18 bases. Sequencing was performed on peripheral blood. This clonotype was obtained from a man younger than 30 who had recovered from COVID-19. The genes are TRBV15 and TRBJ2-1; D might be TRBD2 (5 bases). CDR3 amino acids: CATSIGPREGDEQFF. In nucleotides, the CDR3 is TGTGCCACCAGCATCGGCCCCCGTGAGGGAGATGAGCAGTTCTTC.